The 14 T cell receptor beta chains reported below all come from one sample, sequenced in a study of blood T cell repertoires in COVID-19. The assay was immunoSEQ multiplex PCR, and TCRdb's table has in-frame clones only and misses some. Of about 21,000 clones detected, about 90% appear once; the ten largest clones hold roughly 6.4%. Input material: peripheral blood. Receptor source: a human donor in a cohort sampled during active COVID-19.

This CDR3 is CASSLARRGSNYGYTF. CDR3 DNA sequence: TGTGCCAGCAGCTTGGCAAGGAGAGGGAGTAACTATGGCTACACCTTC. The chain joins TRBV5-8 to TRBJ1-2; D call uncertain. The CDR3 covers 16 residues. V was shortened by 0 bases and J by 1 base, with 13 bases between the two germline ends. The V gene's germline CDR1 is SGHTS and CDR2 YDEGEE.

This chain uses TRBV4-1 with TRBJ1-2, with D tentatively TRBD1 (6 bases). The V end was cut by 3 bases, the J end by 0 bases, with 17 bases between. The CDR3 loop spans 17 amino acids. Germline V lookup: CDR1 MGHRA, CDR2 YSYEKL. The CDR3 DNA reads TGCGCCAGCAGCCACCTGGGTAGGGGGACCACTAACTATGGCTACACCTTC. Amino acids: CASSHLGRGTTNYGYTF.

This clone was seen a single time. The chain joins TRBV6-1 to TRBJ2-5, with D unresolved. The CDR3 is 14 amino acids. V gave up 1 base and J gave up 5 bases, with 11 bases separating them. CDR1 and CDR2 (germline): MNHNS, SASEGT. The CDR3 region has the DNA TGTGCCAGCAGTGAAGAGGATAGCTGGGAGACCCAGTACTTC. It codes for CASSEEDSWETQYF.

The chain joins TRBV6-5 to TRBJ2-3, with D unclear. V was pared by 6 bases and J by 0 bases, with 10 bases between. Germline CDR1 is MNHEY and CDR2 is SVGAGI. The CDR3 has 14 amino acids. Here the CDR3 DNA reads TGTGCCAGCAGAGCCCAACCGAGCACAGATACGCAGTATTTT. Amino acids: CASRAQPSTDTQYF.

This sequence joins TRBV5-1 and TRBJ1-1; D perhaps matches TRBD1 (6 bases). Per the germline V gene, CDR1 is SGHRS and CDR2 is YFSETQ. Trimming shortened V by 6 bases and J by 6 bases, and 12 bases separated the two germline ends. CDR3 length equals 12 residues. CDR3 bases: TGCGCCAGCAACGGACAGTCCGCTGAAGCTTTCTTT. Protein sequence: CASNGQSAEAFF.

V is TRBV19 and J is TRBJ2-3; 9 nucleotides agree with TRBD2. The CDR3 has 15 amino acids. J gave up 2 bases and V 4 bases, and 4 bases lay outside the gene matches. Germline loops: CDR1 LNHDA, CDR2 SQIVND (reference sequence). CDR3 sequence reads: CASSRTSANTDTQYF. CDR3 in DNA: TGTGCCAGTAGTAGGACTAGCGCAAACACAGATACGCAGTATTTT. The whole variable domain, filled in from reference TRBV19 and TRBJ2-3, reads DGGITQSPKYLFRKEGQNVTLSCEQNLNHDAMYWYRQDPGQGLRLIYYSQIVNDFQKGDIAEGYSVSREKKESFPLTVTSAQKNPTAFYLCASSRTSANTDTQYFGPGTRLTVL.

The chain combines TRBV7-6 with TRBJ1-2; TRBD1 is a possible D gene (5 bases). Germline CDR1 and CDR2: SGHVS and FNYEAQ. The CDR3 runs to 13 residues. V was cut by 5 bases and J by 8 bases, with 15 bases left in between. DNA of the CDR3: TGTGCCAGCAGCGCAGTCGGGGGAGGCGGCTACACCTTC. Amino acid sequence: CASSAVGGGGYTF.

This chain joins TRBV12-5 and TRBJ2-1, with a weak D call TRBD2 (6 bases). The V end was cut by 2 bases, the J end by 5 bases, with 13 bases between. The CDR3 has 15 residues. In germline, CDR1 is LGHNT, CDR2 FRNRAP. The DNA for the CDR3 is TGTGCTAGTGGTTTGATTCGCGGGACCCACAATGAGCAGTTCTTC. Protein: CASGLIRGTHNEQFF.

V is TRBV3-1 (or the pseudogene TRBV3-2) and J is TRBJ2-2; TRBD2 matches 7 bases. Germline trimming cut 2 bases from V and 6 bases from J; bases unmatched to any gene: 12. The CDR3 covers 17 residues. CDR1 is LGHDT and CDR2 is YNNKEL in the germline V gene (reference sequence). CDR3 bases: TGTGCCAGCAGCCAATCTCCTGGACTAGGGATGCCCGGGGAGCTGTTTTTT. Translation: CASSQSPGLGMPGELFF.

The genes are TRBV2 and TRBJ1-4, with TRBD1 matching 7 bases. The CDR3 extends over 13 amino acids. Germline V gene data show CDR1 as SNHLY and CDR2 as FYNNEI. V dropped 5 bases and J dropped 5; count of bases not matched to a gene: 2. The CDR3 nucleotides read TGTGCCAGCAGTTACAGGGGAAATGAAAAACTGTTTTTT. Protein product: CASSYRGNEKLFF.

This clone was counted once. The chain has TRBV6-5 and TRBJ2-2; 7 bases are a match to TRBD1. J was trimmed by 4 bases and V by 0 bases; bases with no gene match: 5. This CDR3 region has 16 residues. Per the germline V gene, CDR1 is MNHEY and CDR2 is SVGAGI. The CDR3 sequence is CASSYSGTALTGELFF. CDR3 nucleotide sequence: TGTGCCAGCAGTTACTCCGGGACAGCACTCACCGGGGAGCTGTTTTTT.

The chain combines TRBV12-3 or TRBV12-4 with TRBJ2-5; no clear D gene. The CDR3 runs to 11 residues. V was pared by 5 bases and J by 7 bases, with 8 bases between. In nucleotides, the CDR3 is TGTGCCAGCAGTGCGGTGGGGACCCAGTACTTC. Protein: CASSAVGTQYF.

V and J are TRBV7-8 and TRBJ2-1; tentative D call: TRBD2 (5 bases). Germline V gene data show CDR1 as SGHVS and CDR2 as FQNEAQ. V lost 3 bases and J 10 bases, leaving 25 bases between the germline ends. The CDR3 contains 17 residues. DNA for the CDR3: TGTGCCAGCAGCTTGGAGGTCCCGCGAGCGGTATACGACGAGCAGTTCTTC. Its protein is CASSLEVPRAVYDEQFF.

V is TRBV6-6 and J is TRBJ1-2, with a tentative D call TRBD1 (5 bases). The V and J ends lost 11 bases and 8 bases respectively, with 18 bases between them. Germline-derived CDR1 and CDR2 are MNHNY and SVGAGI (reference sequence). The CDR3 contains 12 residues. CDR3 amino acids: CACAGGREGYTF. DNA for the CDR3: TGTGCCTGCGCCGGGGGAAGGGAAGGCTACACCTTC.